This T cell receptor beta chain was documented in a study of CD8+CD57+ T cells in acquired aplastic anemia. A few counts support this clonotype. Germline V CDR1 and CDR2: LGHDT, YNNKEL (reference sequence). The V and J ends lost 0 bases and 0 bases respectively, with 9 bases between them. This CDR3 contains 16 residues. Genomic DNA templated the TCR beta VDJ and CDR3 profiling. TCRdb called the reads again in MiXCR, with one record for every CDR3 protein. The sample shows some 290,000 distinct CDR3 sequences, approximately 57% of them seen only once. The chain uses TRBV3-1 and TRBJ2-1; D might be TRBD2 (7 bases). Sequenced sample: sorted CD4+, CD8+, or CD8+CD57+ T cells (not recorded which) from PBMCs. The sequence was collected from a human donor with severe aplastic anemia or a healthy control (not recorded which). The CDR3 nucleotides read TGTGCCAGCAGCCAAGAAAGGGGGGGCTCCTACAATGAGCAGTTCTTC. It translates to CASSQERGGSYNEQFF.